These 11 T cell receptor beta chains originate from one sample sequenced in a study of T-cell reconstitution after alpha-beta-depleted transplantation in children. Researchers prepared the TCRbeta library using unique molecular identifiers, the study reports. Each CDR3 protein is one row after TCRdb ran MiXCR on the PCR reads. The profile shows more than 200,000 distinct CDR3 sequences, about 24% of them singletons. Material: PBMCs, mostly from graft donor cells, obtained 360 days after TCRalphabeta/CD19-depleted stem cell transplant. Source of these receptors: a female patient aged 2-15 years who had a stem cell transplant for congenital amegakaryocytic thrombocytopenia, so the T cells may come from the graft donor.

This clonotype was seen more than once but under ten times. The chain combines TRBV28 with TRBJ2-3, with 7 bases that match TRBD2. The CDR3 totals 17 residues. Per germline, CDR1 MDHEN and CDR2 SYDVKM. V shed 6 bases and J 4 bases; nucleotides not matched to a gene: 16. The CDR3, as DNA: TGTGCCAGCAGCCATCCTCTAGCGCCTCGGGGGGCAGATACGCAGTATTTT. Translated, it gives CASSHPLAPRGADTQYF. The full variable domain, rest sourced from reference TRBV28 and TRBJ2-3, is DVKVTQSSRYLVKRTGEKVFLECVQDMDHENMFWYRQDPGLGLRLIYFSYDVKMKEKGDIPEGYSVSREKKERFSLILESASTNQTSMYLCASSHPLAPRGADTQYFGPGTRLTVL.

In this sample, this clonotype turned up many times. The rearrangement uses TRBV4-2 and TRBJ2-3, with 13 bases fitting TRBD2. Germline CDR1 is LGHNA and CDR2 is YNFKEQ. This CDR3 is built from 17 residues. V was pared by 4 bases and J by 5 bases, with 9 bases of the junction left unmatched. The chain's CDR3 is CASSPSGLAGDVDTQYF. In nucleotides, the CDR3 is TGTGCCAGCAGCCCGAGCGGACTAGCGGGGGATGTAGATACGCAGTATTTT.

CDR3 coding DNA: TGCAGTGCAACTAGGACAGGGGGTTTCTCACCCCTCCACTTT. It encodes CSATRTGGFSPLHF. The rearrangement links TRBV20-1 to TRBJ1-6; 10 positions match TRBD1. Trimming cost V 6 bases and J 10 bases; bases outside gene matches: 9. The CDR3 loop spans 14 amino acids. Germline CDR1 is DFQATT and CDR2 is SNEGSKA (reference sequence).

This clonotype was counted many times. The rearrangement joins TRBV28 to TRBJ2-3; D might be TRBD2 (6 bases). The ends were cut back, 3 bases at V and 0 bases at J, with 10 bases in the middle. Germline CDR1 reads MDHEN; CDR2 reads SYDVKM. The CDR3 consists of 15 residues. The CDR3 nucleotides read TGTGCCAGCAGTTTCGTCGGAGGGAGCACAGATACGCAGTATTTT. It specifies CASSFVGGSTDTQYF.

This clonotype was found a few times. The chain has TRBV7-7 and TRBJ2-1; D could derive from TRBD1 or TRBD2 (6 bases each). CDR3 size: 14 residues. The germline gives CDR1 SSHAT, CDR2 FNYEAQ (reference sequence). V gave up 5 bases and J gave up 6 bases, with 14 bases separating them. CDR3 loop: CASSIGGNSNEQFF. CDR3 bases: TGTGCCAGCAGCATAGGGGGGAATTCCAATGAGCAGTTCTTC.

The chain couples TRBV28 to TRBJ1-1; D perhaps matches TRBD1 (5 bases). Trimming cost V 5 bases and J 4 bases, with 14 bases left between them. This CDR3 contains 14 residues. Germline V lookup: CDR1 MDHEN, CDR2 SYDVKM. The CDR3 here is CASSPNRFGTEAFF. The DNA for the CDR3 is TGTGCCAGCAGTCCAAACAGGTTCGGCACTGAAGCTTTCTTT.

This clonotype appeared once. This chain links TRBV2 with TRBJ2-6; possible D gene TRBD1, 6 bases. The CDR3 covers 15 residues. The germline V gene encodes CDR1 SNHLY and CDR2 FYNNEI. Trimming pared 6 bases from V and 0 bases from J, leaving 9 bases between. As DNA, the CDR3 is TGTGCCAGCAGGGACAGCTACTCTGGGGCCAACGTCCTGACTTTC. Protein sequence: CASRDSYSGANVLTF.

This clonotype was counted between two and nine times. The rearrangement joins TRBV28 to TRBJ1-5, with 7 bases that match TRBD1. The J segment lost 7 bases and the V segment lost 6 bases, leaving 6 bases of the junction unmatched. Germline CDR1 is MDHEN and CDR2 is SYDVKM. The CDR3 totals 13 residues. For the CDR3, the DNA is TGTGCCAGCAGCGAAATACAGGGGCAGCCCCAGCATTTT. This codes for CASSEIQGQPQHF. Looking up the rest from reference TRBV28 and TRBJ1-5 gives the full variable domain: DVKVTQSSRYLVKRTGEKVFLECVQDMDHENMFWYRQDPGLGLRLIYFSYDVKMKEKGDIPEGYSVSREKKERFSLILESASTNQTSMYLCASSEIQGQPQHFGDGTRLSIL.

This clonotype came up a few times. The V call is TRBV6-1, the J call TRBJ2-2; 7 nucleotides align to TRBD2. The ends lost 2 bases at V and 3 bases at J; junction bases unmatched: 6. CDR3 size: 16 residues. Germline CDR1 is MNHNS and CDR2 is SASEGT. CDR3 nucleotide sequence: TGTGCCAGCAGTGAAAGGTTGCGGGAGTACACCGGGGAGCTGTTTTTT. It yields the protein CASSERLREYTGELFF.

The V gene is TRBV5-1, the J gene TRBJ2-2; possible D gene TRBD1, 6 bases. This CDR3 contains 17 residues. CDR1 and CDR2 from the germline V gene are SGHRS and YFSETQ. Trimming took off 0 bases at V and 6 bases at J, with 18 bases between the two ends. CDR3 sequence reads: CASSLAPGTTQAGELFF. CDR3 DNA sequence: TGCGCCAGCAGCTTGGCCCCCGGGACAACTCAGGCCGGGGAGCTGTTTTTT.

This clonotype has a count of ten or more. The chain uses TRBV12-3 or TRBV12-4 and TRBJ2-3; the D is unclear. The CDR3 runs to 13 residues. The CDR3 DNA reads TGTGCTTCCTTGATGGATAGCACAGATACGCAGTATTTT. It yields the protein CASLMDSTDTQYF.